The present T cell receptor (beta chain) was sequenced within a study of shared clonotypes between healthy human individuals. As to this clone: The antigen is not known.

Study outcomes and limitations: The genetic and exposure-history diversity represented was limited by few donors. Clonotype sharing among donors, it was expected, would be affected by sequencing depth.

Sequencing was performed with immunoSEQ multiplex PCR; in TCRdb, only in-frame clones are kept and a portion is missing. The table records just over 2,000,000 clones, roughly 96% of them present only once. The CDR3 covers 14 residues. The ends were cut back, 5 bases at V and 4 bases at J, with 14 bases in the middle. Germline V lookup: CDR1 MDHEN, CDR2 SYDVKM. The sequence derives from a man in his late teens or twenties in good health. The sample was naive CD4+ T cells sorted from blood. Subset meaning: CD45RA+ positively selected. The chain uses TRBV28 and TRBJ1-1; D is ambiguous. The CDR3: CASSPTSMVTEAFF. As DNA, the CDR3 is TGTGCCAGCAGTCCGACGTCCATGGTCACTGAAGCTTTCTTT.